This T cell receptor (beta chain) was documented in a study of resident and recirculating memory T cells in vitiligo. Measured with immunoSEQ multiplex PCR; TCRdb has only the in-frame clones, and not every one. The data contain tens of thousands of clones, approximately 93% of them seen just once; the ten biggest clones take up 4.9%. Germline assignment: CDR1 DFQATT and CDR2 SNEGSKA (reference sequence). This CDR3 spans 11 amino acids. Trimming shortened V by 7 bases and J by 2 bases, and 8 bases separated the two germline ends. The clonotype comes from a male donor with vitiligo. V usage is TRBV20-1 and J usage is TRBJ1-1, with D uncertain. Sample: blood. CDR3 DNA sequence: TGCAGTGGGGCAAGTAACACTGAAGCTTTCTTT. Protein: CSGASNTEAFF.